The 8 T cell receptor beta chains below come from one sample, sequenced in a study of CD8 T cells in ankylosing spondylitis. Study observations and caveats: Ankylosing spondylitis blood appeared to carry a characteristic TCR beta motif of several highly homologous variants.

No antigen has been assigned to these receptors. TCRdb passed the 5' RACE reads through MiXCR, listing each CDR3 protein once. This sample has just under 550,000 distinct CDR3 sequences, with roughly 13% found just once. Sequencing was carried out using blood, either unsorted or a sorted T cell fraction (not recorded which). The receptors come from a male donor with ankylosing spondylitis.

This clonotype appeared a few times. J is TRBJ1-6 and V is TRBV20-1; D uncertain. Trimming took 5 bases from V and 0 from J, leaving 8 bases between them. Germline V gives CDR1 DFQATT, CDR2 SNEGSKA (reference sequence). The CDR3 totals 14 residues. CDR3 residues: CSAQGSSYNSPLHF. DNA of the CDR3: TGCAGTGCTCAAGGGAGCTCCTATAATTCACCCCTCCACTTT.

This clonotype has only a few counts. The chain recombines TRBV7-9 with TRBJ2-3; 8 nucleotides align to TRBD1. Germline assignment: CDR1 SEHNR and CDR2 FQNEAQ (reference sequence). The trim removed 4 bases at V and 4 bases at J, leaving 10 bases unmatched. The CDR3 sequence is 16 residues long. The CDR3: CASSSGQGRPSDTQYF. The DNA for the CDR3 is TGTGCCAGCAGCTCTGGACAGGGCCGTCCCTCAGATACGCAGTATTTT.

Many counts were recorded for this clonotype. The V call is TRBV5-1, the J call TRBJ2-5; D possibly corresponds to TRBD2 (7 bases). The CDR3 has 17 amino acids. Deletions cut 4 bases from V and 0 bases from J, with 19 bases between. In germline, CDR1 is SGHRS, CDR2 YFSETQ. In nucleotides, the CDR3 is TGCGCCAGCAGCAGCGGGACACCGAGAATGTACCAAGAGACCCAGTACTTC. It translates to CASSSGTPRMYQETQYF.

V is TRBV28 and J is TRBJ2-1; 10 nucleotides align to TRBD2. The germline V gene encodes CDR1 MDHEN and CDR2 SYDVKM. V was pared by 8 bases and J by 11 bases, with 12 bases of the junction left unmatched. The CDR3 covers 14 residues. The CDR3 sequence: CASLTLAGTKQQFF. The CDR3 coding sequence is TGTGCCAGCCTGACACTAGCGGGGACCAAGCAGCAGTTCTTC.

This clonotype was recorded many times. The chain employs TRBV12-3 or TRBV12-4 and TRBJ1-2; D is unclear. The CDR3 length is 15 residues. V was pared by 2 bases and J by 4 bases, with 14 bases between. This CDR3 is CASSLHDGNLYGYTF. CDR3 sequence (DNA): TGTGCCAGCAGTTTACATGACGGAAACCTCTATGGCTACACCTTC.

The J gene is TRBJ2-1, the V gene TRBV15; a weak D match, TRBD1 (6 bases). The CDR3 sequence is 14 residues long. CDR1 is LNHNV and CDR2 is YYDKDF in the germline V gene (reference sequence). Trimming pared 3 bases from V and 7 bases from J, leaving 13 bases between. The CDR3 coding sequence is TGTGCCACCAGCAGTGGGGTCAGGGGAAATGAGCAGTTCTTC. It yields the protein CATSSGVRGNEQFF. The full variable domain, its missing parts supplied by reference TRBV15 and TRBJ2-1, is DAMVIQNPRYQVTQFGKPVTLSCSQTLNHNVMYWYQQKSSQAPKLLFHYYDKDFNNEADTPDNFQSRRPNTSFCFLDIRSPGLGDTAMYLCATSSGVRGNEQFFGPGTRLTVL.

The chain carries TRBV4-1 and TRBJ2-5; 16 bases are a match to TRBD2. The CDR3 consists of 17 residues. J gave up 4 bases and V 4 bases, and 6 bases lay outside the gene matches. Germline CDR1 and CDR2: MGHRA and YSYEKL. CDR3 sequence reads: CASSRSGLAGGGETQYF. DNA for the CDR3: TGCGCCAGCAGCCGGTCGGGACTAGCGGGAGGGGGAGAGACCCAGTACTTC.

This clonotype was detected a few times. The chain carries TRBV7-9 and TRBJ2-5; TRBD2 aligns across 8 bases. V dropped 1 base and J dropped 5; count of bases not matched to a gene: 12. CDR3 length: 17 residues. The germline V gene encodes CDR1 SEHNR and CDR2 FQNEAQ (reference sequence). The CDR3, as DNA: TGTGCCAGCAGCTTAGTTGGCTCGGGAGGGCCGTTGGAGACCCAGTACTTC. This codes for CASSLVGSGGPLETQYF.